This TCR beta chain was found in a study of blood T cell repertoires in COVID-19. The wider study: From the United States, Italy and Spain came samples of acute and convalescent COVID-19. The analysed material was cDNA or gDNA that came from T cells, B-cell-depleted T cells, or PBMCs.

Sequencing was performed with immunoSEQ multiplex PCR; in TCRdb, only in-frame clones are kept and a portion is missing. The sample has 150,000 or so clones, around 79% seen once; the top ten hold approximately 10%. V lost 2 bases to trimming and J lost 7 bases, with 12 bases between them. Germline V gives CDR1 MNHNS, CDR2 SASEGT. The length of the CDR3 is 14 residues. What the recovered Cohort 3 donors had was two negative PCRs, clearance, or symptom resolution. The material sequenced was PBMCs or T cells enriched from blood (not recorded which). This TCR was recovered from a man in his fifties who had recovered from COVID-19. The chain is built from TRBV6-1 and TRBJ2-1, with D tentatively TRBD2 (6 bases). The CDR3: CASSELGGRNEQFF. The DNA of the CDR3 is TGTGCCAGCAGTGAATTGGGGGGAAGAAATGAGCAGTTCTTC.